A selection of T cell receptor beta chains follows, all from one sample in a study of cytomegalovirus exposure and HLA in healthy donors. Clones were sequenced by immunoSEQ multiplex PCR, and TCRdb holds only the in-frame ones, with some missing. The table has some 13,000 clones, about 60% seen once. The sequencing input was PBMCs. The source is a woman between 50 and 59 years old in good health and CMV-seropositive. CDR3s include the opening cysteine and the closing phenylalanine or tryptophan. Each record gives: D gene, V gene, CDR3 length, J gene, clone size, CDR3 protein, CDR3 DNA. A D gene is named only where the DNA matches it firmly. Size tells how often a clone was seen (once, few, many) or the class of an expanded clone, and some rows leave it out.

NA	TRBV6-1	14	TRBJ1-5	NA	CASSDSRVWEPQHF	TGTGCCAGCAGTGACAGCAGGGTTTGGGAGCCCCAGCATTTT
NA	TRBV9	15	TRBJ1-2	NA	CASSVGQAGDYGYTF	TGTGCCAGCAGCGTAGGACAGGCTGGGGACTATGGCTACACCTTC
NA	TRBV20-1	11	TRBJ2-3	once	CSARPGGTQYF	TGCAGTGCTAGACCTGGCGGTACGCAGTATTTT
NA	TRBV6-1	13	TRBJ2-6	few	CASRPSGANVLTF	TGTGCCAGCCGTCCCTCTGGGGCCAACGTCCTGACTTTC
NA	TRBV4-1	15	TRBJ2-7	NA	CASSQEGRVGDEQYF	TGCGCCAGCAGCCAAGAAGGCAGGGTGGGTGACGAGCAGTACTTC
NA	TRBV11-2	14	TRBJ1-3	NA	CASSLGSSGNTIYF	TGTGCCAGCAGCTTGGGCAGCTCTGGAAACACCATATATTTT
NA	TRBV4-1	16	TRBJ2-7	few	CASSQDREGAQDEQYF	TGCGCCAGCAGCCAAGATCGGGAGGGGGCGCAGGACGAGCAGTACTTC
TRBD1	TRBV14	14	TRBJ2-2	NA	CASSQRTGMGELFF	TGTGCCAGCAGCCAAAGGACAGGGATGGGGGAGCTGTTTTTT
NA	TRBV7-9	12	TRBJ1-5	NA	CASSLGSQPQHF	TGTGCCAGCAGCCTCGGGAGTCAGCCCCAGCATTTT
NA	TRBV6-6	12	TRBJ1-3	medium-sized	CASSSNDNTIYF	TGTGCCAGCAGTAGCAATGATAACACCATATATTTT
TRBD2	TRBV18	13	TRBJ2-5	NA	CASSPPGGETQYF	TGTGCCAGCTCACCACCGGGAGGGGAGACCCAGTACTTC
NA	TRBV2	18	TRBJ2-7	NA	CASSILPPTRTTTYEQYF	TGTGCCAGCAGTATACTCCCGCCAACTAGAACTACAACCTACGAGCAGTACTTC
TRBD1	TRBV4-1	16	TRBJ2-5	NA	CASSQEGTGVQETQYF	TGCGCCAGCAGCCAAGAGGGGACAGGGGTCCAAGAGACCCAGTACTTC
TRBD2	TRBV15	14	TRBJ2-2	few	CATGTSGRTGELFF	TGTGCCACCGGGACTAGCGGGAGAACCGGGGAGCTGTTTTTT
TRBD1	TRBV6-1	19	TRBJ1-2	NA	CASSARGLPGGGRDYGYTF	TGTGCCAGCAGTGCAAGGGGACTCCCAGGGGGAGGTCGCGACTATGGCTACACCTTC
TRBD1	TRBV9	13	TRBJ1-1	NA	CASSVGQGGRAFF	TGTGCCAGCAGCGTAGGGCAGGGGGGTCGTGCTTTCTTT
NA	TRBV30	12	TRBJ1-2	few	CAWSQGTYGYTF	TGTGCCTGGAGTCAGGGGACCTATGGCTACACCTTC
TRBD2	TRBV29-1	18	TRBJ2-7	few	CSVEGPGLAGGSPSEQYF	TGCAGCGTTGAAGGGCCGGGACTAGCGGGAGGTTCCCCGAGCGAGCAGTACTTC
NA	TRBV4-3	15	TRBJ1-2	few	CASSQGRDTIYGYTF	TGCGCCAGCAGCCAAGGTCGGGACACCATCTATGGCTACACCTTC
NA	TRBV7-9	13	TRBJ1-1	NA	CASSPTGYTEAFF	TGTGCCAGCAGCCCCACAGGGTACACTGAAGCTTTCTTT
NA	TRBV6-5	13	TRBJ1-1	few	CASSYSLSTEAFF	TGTGCCAGCAGTTACTCCCTGAGCACTGAAGCTTTCTTT
NA	TRBV5-1	14	TRBJ1-1	NA	CASSLVQGGTEAFF	TGCGCCAGCAGCTTGGTCCAGGGAGGAACTGAAGCTTTCTTT
TRBD1	TRBV29-1	13	TRBJ1-2	NA	CSVDGQAGEGYTF	TGCAGCGTAGACGGACAGGCAGGGGAAGGCTACACCTTC
NA	TRBV28	13	TRBJ1-5	NA	CASKVPGNQPQHF	TGTGCCAGCAAAGTTCCCGGGAATCAGCCCCAGCATTTT
TRBD2	TRBV4-3	15	TRBJ2-3	NA	CASSHQGLITDTQYF	TGCGCCAGCAGCCACCAGGGACTAATCACAGATACGCAGTATTTT
NA	TRBV30	18	TRBJ2-6	NA	CAWSARQGGVSGANVLTF	TGTGCCTGGAGTGCTCGACAGGGAGGCGTCTCTGGGGCCAACGTCCTGACTTTC
NA	TRBV6-5	15	TRBJ2-2	NA	CASSYLTGGAGELFF	TGTGCCAGCAGTTATTTGACAGGAGGAGCCGGGGAGCTGTTTTTT
NA	TRBV9	14	TRBJ2-1	NA	CASSPSRGGYEQFF	TGTGCCAGCAGCCCGTCCCGAGGGGGTTATGAGCAGTTCTTC
NA	TRBV29-1	13	TRBJ1-4	NA	CSGGDGGNEKLFF	TGCAGCGGGGGGGACGGGGGTAATGAAAAACTGTTTTTT
TRBD1	TRBV10-3	14	TRBJ1-2	NA	CAIRMDRGNHGYTF	TGTGCCATCAGGATGGACAGGGGAAATCATGGCTACACCTTC
NA	TRBV4-2	15	TRBJ2-1	NA	CASSQEAGDYNEQFF	TGTGCCAGCAGCCAAGAGGCAGGGGACTACAATGAGCAGTTCTTC
NA	TRBV11-2	13	TRBJ2-1	NA	CASSLVSGNEQFF	TGTGCCAGCAGCTTAGTATCGGGAAATGAGCAGTTCTTC